This TCR beta chain originates from a study of neurological immune-mediated disorders. The study's findings and limits: Multiple sclerosis was found to have the least TCR clonal expansion, below healthy controls, and HTLV-1-associated myelopathy the most.

Germline CDR1 is LGHNA and CDR2 is YNFKEQ. V lost 2 bases, J lost 7 bases, and 9 bases stayed unmatched. The length of the CDR3 is 16 residues. In this sample, this clonotype turned up many times. Its cognate antigen is unknown. The cDNA was produced through 5'RACE with 10-nucleotide random UMIs. TCRdb called the 5' RACE reads again in MiXCR, with one record for every CDR3 protein. The sample carries around 20,000 distinct CDR3 sequences, 5% to 7% recorded once. For sorted libraries, the input was about 960,000 CD4+ or CD8+ T cells. The sample was CD8+ T cells from blood. This TCR came from a man between 18 and 29 years old in good health. This chain connects TRBV4-2 to TRBJ2-2; TRBD1 aligns across 8 bases. CDR3 in DNA: TGTGCCAGCAGCCAACCCCCGACAGGGGTGGGCGGGGAGCTGTTTTTT. Its translation is CASSQPPTGVGGELFF.